What follows are 9 T cell receptor beta chains derived from one specimen sequenced in a study of blood T cell repertoires in COVID-19. Assay: immunoSEQ multiplex PCR; the TCRdb copy retains only in-frame clones and omits some. The sample lists some 320,000 clones, about nine tenths occurring once. The sequencing input was PBMCs or T cells enriched from blood (not recorded which). Receptors originate from a man aged 55 to 70 who had recovered from COVID-19.

The chain has TRBV4-1 and TRBJ1-4, with D uncertain. CDR1 is MGHRA and CDR2 is YSYEKL in the germline V gene. Trimming removed 5 bases from V and 4 bases from J, with 8 bases in between. The CDR3 extends over 13 amino acids. The CDR3 region is CASSLIGNEKLFF. CDR3 sequence (DNA): TGCGCCAGCAGCTTAATCGGTAATGAAAAACTGTTTTTT.

J is TRBJ2-1 and V is TRBV6-1; D is unclear. Trimming cost V 4 bases and J 4 bases, with 17 bases left between them. The CDR3 consists of 16 residues. Germline CDR1 is MNHNS and CDR2 is SASEGT. The CDR3 is CASSALRGRSYNEQFF. The CDR3 DNA follows: TGTGCCAGCAGTGCGTTGAGAGGCCGGAGTTACAATGAGCAGTTCTTC.

The J gene is TRBJ1-2, the V gene TRBV5-5; no reliable D call. The germline V and J ends were trimmed by 2 bases and 8 bases, with 10 bases remaining between them. Germline assignment: CDR1 SGHKS and CDR2 YYEKEE (reference sequence). The CDR3 totals 12 residues. This chain's CDR3 is CASSLDQAGYTF. For the CDR3, the DNA is TGTGCCAGCAGCTTAGACCAGGCGGGCTACACCTTC. Full variable domain (remainder filled in from reference TRBV5-5 and TRBJ1-2): DAGVTQSPTHLIKTRGQQVTLRCSPISGHKSVSWYQQVLGQGPQFIFQYYEKEERGRGNFPDRFSARQFPNYSSELNVNALLLGDSALYLCASSLDQAGYTFGSGTRLTVV.

The gene calls are TRBV7-3 and TRBJ2-1; a possible D gene is TRBD2 (6 bases). Looked up from germline, CDR1 is SGHTA and CDR2 is FQGTGA. Deletions cut 5 bases from V and 3 bases from J, with 17 bases between. CDR3 length equals 16 residues. CDR3 loop: CASSPTGTYNYNEQFF. In DNA, the CDR3 is TGTGCCAGCAGCCCGACCGGGACTTACAACTACAATGAGCAGTTCTTC. The full variable domain, its missing parts supplied by reference TRBV7-3 and TRBJ2-1, is GAGVSQTPSNKVTEKGKYVELRCDPISGHTALYWYRQSLGQGPEFLIYFQGTGAADDSGLPNDRFFAVRPEGSVSTLKIQRTERGDSAVYLCASSPTGTYNYNEQFFGPGTRLTVL.

V usage is TRBV7-9 and J usage is TRBJ2-6, with 8 nucleotides matching TRBD1. The CDR3 sequence is 17 residues long. CDR1 is SEHNR and CDR2 is FQNEAQ in the germline V gene (reference sequence). V dropped 3 bases and J dropped 2; count of bases not matched to a gene: 6. The CDR3 DNA reads as TGTGCCAGCAGCTTTCGGACAGGGCGAACTGGGGCCAACGTCCTGACTTTC. This sequence encodes CASSFRTGRTGANVLTF.

The chain recombines TRBV10-1 with TRBJ2-7; a weak D match, TRBD1 (5 bases). CDR1 and CDR2 (germline): WNHNN, SYGVQD (reference sequence). The CDR3 spans 12 residues. V was pared by 5 bases and J by 5 bases, with 10 bases between. The CDR3 spells CASSQGIHEQYF. The CDR3 nucleotides read TGCGCCAGCAGTCAGGGAATACACGAGCAGTACTTC.

The CDR3 coding sequence is TGTGCCAGCAGTCAATTCTACGAGCAGTACTTC. This translates into CASSQFYEQYF. The chain uses TRBV12-3 or TRBV12-4 and TRBJ2-7; no definite D call. Trimming stripped 5 bases from V and 3 bases from J, with 5 bases between. The CDR3 is 11 residues long.

The rearrangement links TRBV4-3 to TRBJ2-2; TRBD1 matches at 10 bases. CDR3 size: 16 residues. With 2 bases clipped from V and 7 bases from J, the junction kept 7 bases outside the gene matches. Looked up from germline, CDR1 is LGHNA and CDR2 is YSLEER. CDR3 sequence (DNA): TGCGCCAGCAGCCAAAGGGACAGGGGTAGCGGCGGGGAGCTGTTTTTT. It yields the protein CASSQRDRGSGGELFF.

The rearrangement uses TRBV30 and TRBJ1-5, with 8 bases aligning to TRBD1. V lost 3 bases to trimming and J lost 0 bases; unmatched junction nucleotides: 7. This CDR3 spans 16 amino acids. Germline V gene sequence: CDR1 GTSNPN, CDR2 SVGIG (reference sequence). The CDR3 region is CAWRAGGGSSNQPQHF. The DNA for the CDR3 is TGTGCCTGGAGGGCAGGGGGCGGCAGTAGCAATCAGCCCCAGCATTTT.